This TCR beta chain was sequenced in a study of CD8 T cells in ankylosing spondylitis. Comment on this clonotype: What it binds is unknown.

V lost 6 bases, J lost 4 bases, and 5 bases stayed unmatched. The CDR3 is made up of 13 amino acids. The V gene's germline CDR1 is WNHNN and CDR2 SYGVQD (reference sequence). Findings of the study overall: A TCR beta motif of 7 or 8 highly homologous variants appeared characteristic of ankylosing spondylitis blood.

Each CDR3 protein is one row after TCRdb ran MiXCR on the 5' RACE reads. The repertoire holds a few hundred thousand distinct CDR3 sequences, with 7% to 9% as singletons. The source material was blood, either unsorted or a sorted T cell fraction (not recorded which). The rearrangement uses TRBV10-1 and TRBJ1-1, with TRBD1 matching over 7 bases. The TCR comes from a male donor with ankylosing spondylitis. The CDR3 DNA is TGCGCCAGCAGACAGGGGTTGGGCACTGAAGCTTTCTTT. It specifies CASRQGLGTEAFF.